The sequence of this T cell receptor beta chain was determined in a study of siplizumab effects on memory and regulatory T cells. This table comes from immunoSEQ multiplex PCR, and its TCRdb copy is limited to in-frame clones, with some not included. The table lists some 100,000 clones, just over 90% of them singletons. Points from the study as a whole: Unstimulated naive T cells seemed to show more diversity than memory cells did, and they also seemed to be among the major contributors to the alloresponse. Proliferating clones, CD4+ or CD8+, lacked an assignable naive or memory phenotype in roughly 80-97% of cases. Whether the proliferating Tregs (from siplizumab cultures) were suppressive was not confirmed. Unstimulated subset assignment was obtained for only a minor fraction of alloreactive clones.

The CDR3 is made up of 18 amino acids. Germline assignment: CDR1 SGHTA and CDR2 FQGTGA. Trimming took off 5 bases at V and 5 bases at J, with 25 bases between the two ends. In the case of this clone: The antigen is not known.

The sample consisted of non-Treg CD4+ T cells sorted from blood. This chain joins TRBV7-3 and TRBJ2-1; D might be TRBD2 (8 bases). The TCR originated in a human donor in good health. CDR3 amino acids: CASSLIPGGDSPDNEQFF. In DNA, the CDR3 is TGTGCCAGCAGCCTCATACCCGGGGGGGACAGCCCTGACAATGAGCAGTTCTTC. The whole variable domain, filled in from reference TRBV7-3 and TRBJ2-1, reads GAGVSQTPSNKVTEKGKYVELRCDPISGHTALYWYRQSLGQGPEFLIYFQGTGAADDSGLPNDRFFAVRPEGSVSTLKIQRTERGDSAVYLCASSLIPGGDSPDNEQFFGPGTRLTVL.